This TCR beta chain was captured in a study of technical replicates of blood from several donors. Trimming at V came to 1 base and at J to 2 bases, leaving 4 bases not matched to a gene. This CDR3 comprises 16 residues. In germline, CDR1 is SEHNR, CDR2 FQNEAQ (reference sequence). Here immunoSEQ multiplex PCR was the method, and the copy in TCRdb shows in-frame clones only, minus some. The table has about 89,000 clones, approximately 96% seen once. The sequence came from a human donor in good health. The material sequenced was T cells isolated from PBMCs. This chain uses TRBV7-9 with TRBJ2-1; the match to TRBD2 covers 8 bases. This chain's CDR3 is CASSLGAGAPYNEQFF. As DNA, the CDR3 is TGTGCCAGCAGCTTAGGAGCGGGAGCCCCCTACAATGAGCAGTTCTTC.